The clone carrying this T cell receptor beta chain was detected only once. The antigen is unknown. This record belongs to a study of blood T cells in healthy people across ages. Study results and limitations: Measured against age, TCR beta diversity per million T cells decreased in a roughly linear manner.

For the second PCR, which ran for roughly 6 to 11 cycles, a sample-barcoded 5' primer and a J-beta primer mix were used. TCRdb analysed the 5' RACE reads with MiXCR anew, one entry per CDR3 protein. In the table there are about 2 million distinct CDR3 sequences, roughly 52% of which are singletons. Per-sample yields of isolated PBMCs were at least 6 million. The sample was blood. The origin of this receptor is a woman in her thirties or forties in good health.

Written as DNA, the CDR3 is TGTGCCAGCAGTTGGGCCAGGACATCTCGGGGAGAAAAACTGTTTTTT. Its protein is CASSWARTSRGEKLFF. The chain has TRBV6-5 and TRBJ1-4; D is perhaps TRBD1 (5 bases). There are 16 residues in the CDR3. Trimming stripped 4 bases from V and 8 bases from J, with 20 bases between. Germline V gives CDR1 MNHEY, CDR2 SVGAGI.